The rows below give T cell receptor beta chains drawn from one sample of a study of T cells in Graves' hyperthyroidism and ophthalmopathy. TCRdb reanalysed the multiplex PCR reads using MiXCR and keeps one entry per CDR3 protein. The sample carries fewer than 350,000 distinct CDR3 sequences, about 14% recorded once. Sequencing was done on a sample of blood. Receptors were obtained from a woman aged 25-40 years with Graves' hyperthyroidism that later progressed to Graves' ophthalmopathy. The CDR3 runs from the conserved cysteine through the conserved F or W. The order of the fields is clone size, J gene, D gene, V gene, CDR3 length, CDR3 DNA, CDR3 protein. D genes are given only for firm matches. Clone size is not always given. Where it is, it says once, few, many or a class for expanded clones.

few	TRBJ1-2	TRBD1	TRBV6-2/TRBV6-3	14	TGTGCCAGCAGTTACCCGACAGGGGGCCTTGGCTACACCTTC	CASSYPTGGLGYTF
many	TRBJ2-5	-	TRBV11-2	17	TGTGCCAGCATACCCGCTAGCAACAAGGGGGGGAGGGAGACCCAGTACTTC	CASIPASNKGGRETQYF
many	TRBJ1-1	-	TRBV7-2	18	TGTGCCAGCAGCTTGGGGGGGGGGAGTAAAGGGGAGAACACTGAAGCTTTCTTT	CASSLGGGSKGENTEAFF
many	TRBJ1-1	-	TRBV29-1	13	TGCAGCGGGCGTCGGGACGTAAGCACTGAAGCTTTCTTT	CSGRRDVSTEAFF
few	TRBJ2-7	-	TRBV25-1	16	TGTGCCAGCAGTGACCCCTCCGGGACCTTGAAAGGAGAGCAGTACTTC	CASSDPSGTLKGEQYF
many	TRBJ1-3	TRBD1	TRBV6-1	13	TGTGCCAGCAGTCCCGGACAGGCCCGTAGAGTTCATTTT	CASSPGQARRVHF
few	TRBJ2-5	TRBD1	TRBV10-2	15	TGCGCCAGCAGTGACGGACAGGGGGCGGGAGAGACCCAGTACTTC	CASSDGQGAGETQYF
many	TRBJ1-1	-	TRBV2	13	TGTGCCAGCAGTGAAGAGGGGAACACTGAAGCTTTCTTT	CASSEEGNTEAFF
many	TRBJ1-4	TRBD1	TRBV18	15	TGTGCCAGCTCAGTAGACAGGGCGGGGGATGAAAAACTGTTTTTT	CASSVDRAGDEKLFF
many	TRBJ2-7	-	TRBV6-2/TRBV6-3	13	TGTGCCAGCAGTTTCGGACTGAGCTACGAGCAGTACTTC	CASSFGLSYEQYF
-	TRBJ2-6	-	TRBV12-3/TRBV12-4	16	TGTGCCAGCAGCTGGGACCGTAACTCTGGGGCCAACGTCCTGACTTTC	CASSWDRNSGANVLTF
many	TRBJ2-7	-	TRBV9	14	TGTGCCAGCAGCGTACAGGCAGGGGCCTACGAGCAGTACTTC	CASSVQAGAYEQYF
few	TRBJ2-7	-	TRBV6-6	14	TGTGCCAGCAGTTACGGCAGGGGCGTCCGCGAGCAGTACTTC	CASSYGRGVREQYF
many	TRBJ2-3	-	TRBV7-8	17	TGTGCCAGCAGCTTGGGGCTTGGGAGCGGGAGCACAGATACGCAGTATTTT	CASSLGLGSGSTDTQYF
-	TRBJ1-1	-	TRBV7-2	14	TGTGCCAGCAGCTTATTCCGAGGAGATACTGAAGCTTTCTTT	CASSLFRGDTEAFF
many	TRBJ1-5	TRBD1	TRBV28	17	TGTGCCAGCAGTTTATTGACAGGGTATACGGGCAATCAGCCCCAGCATTTT	CASSLLTGYTGNQPQHF
many	TRBJ2-7	-	TRBV3-1	15	TGTGCCAGCAGCTCCCGGGATTTTGCCTCCTACGAGCAGTACTTC	CASSSRDFASYEQYF
many	TRBJ2-1	-	TRBV27	12	TGTGCCAGCAGCGAGACTGGGAGAGAGCAGTTCTTC	CASSETGREQFF
many	TRBJ2-7	TRBD2	TRBV6-1	12	TGTGCCAGCAGCTACGCTAGCGGAGAGCAGTACTTC	CASSYASGEQYF